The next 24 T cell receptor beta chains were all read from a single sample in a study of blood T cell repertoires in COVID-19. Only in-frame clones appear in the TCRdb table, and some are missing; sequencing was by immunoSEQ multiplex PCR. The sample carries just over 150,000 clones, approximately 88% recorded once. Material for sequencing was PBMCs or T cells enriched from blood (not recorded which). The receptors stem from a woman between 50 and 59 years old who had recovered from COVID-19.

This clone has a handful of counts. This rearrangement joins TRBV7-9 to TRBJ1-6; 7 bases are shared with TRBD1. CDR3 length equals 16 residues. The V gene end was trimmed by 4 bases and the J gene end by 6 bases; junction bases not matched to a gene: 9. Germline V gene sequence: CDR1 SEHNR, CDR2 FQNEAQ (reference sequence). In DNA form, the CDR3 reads TGTGCCAGCAGCTCCGAAAGGACAGGATCTAATTCACCCCTCCACTTT. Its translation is CASSSERTGSNSPLHF.

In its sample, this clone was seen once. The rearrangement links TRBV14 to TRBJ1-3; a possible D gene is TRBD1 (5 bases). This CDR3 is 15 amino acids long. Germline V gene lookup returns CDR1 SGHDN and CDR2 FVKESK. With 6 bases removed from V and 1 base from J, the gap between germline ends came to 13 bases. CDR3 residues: CASSPTVLSGNTIYF. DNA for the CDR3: TGTGCCAGCAGTCCGACAGTGCTTTCTGGAAACACCATATATTTT.

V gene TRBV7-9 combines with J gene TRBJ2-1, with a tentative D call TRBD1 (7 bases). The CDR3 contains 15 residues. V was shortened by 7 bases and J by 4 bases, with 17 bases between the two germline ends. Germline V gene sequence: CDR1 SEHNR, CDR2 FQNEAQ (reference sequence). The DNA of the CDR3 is TGTGCCAGCATCGCCTCCGGGGGACAGTACAATGAGCAGTTCTTC. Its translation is CASIASGGQYNEQFF.

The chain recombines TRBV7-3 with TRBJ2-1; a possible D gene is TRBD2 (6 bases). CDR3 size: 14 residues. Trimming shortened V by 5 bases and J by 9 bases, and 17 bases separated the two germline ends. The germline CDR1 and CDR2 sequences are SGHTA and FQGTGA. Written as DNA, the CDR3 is TGTGCCAGCAGCCCCACCCGGGACTCCAGTGAGCAGTTCTTC. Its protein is CASSPTRDSSEQFF.

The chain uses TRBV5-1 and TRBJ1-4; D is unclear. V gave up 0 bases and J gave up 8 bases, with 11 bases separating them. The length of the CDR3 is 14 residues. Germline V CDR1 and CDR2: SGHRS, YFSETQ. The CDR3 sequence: CASSLGEWEEKLFF. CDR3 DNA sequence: TGCGCCAGCAGCTTGGGGGAGTGGGAGGAAAAACTGTTTTTT. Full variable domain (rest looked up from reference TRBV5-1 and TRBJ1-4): KAGVTQTPRYLIKTRGQQVTLSCSPISGHRSVSWYQQTPGQGLQFLFEYFSETQRNKGNFPGRFSGRQFSNSRSEMNVSTLELGDSALYLCASSLGEWEEKLFFGSGTQLSVL.

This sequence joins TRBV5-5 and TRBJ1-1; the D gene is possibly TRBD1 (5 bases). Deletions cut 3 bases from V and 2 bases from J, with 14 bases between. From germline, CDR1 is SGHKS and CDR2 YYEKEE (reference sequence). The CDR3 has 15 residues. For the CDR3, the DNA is TGTGCCAGCAGCTCGTCCGGGGGGATTAACACTGAAGCTTTCTTT. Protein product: CASSSSGGINTEAFF.

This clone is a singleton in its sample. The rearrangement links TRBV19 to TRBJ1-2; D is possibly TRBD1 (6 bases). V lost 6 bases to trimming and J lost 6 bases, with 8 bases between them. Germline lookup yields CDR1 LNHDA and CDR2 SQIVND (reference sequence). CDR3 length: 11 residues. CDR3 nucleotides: TGTGCCAGTAGGACAGGTCATGGCTACACCTTC. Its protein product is CASRTGHGYTF.

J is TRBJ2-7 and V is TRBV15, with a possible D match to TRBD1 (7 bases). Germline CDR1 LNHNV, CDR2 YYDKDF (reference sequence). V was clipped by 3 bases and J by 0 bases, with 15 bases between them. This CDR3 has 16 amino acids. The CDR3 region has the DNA TGTGCCACCAGCAGGGTGAACAGGGGACTCTCCTACGAGCAGTACTTC. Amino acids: CATSRVNRGLSYEQYF.

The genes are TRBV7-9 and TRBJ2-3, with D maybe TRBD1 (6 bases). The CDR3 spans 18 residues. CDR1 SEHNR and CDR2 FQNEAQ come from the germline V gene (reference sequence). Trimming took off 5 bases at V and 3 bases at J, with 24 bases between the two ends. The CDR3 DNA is TGTGCCAGCAGCGCCCCTCTGACAAGGACAGTTGGGACAGATACGCAGTATTTT. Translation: CASSAPLTRTVGTDTQYF.

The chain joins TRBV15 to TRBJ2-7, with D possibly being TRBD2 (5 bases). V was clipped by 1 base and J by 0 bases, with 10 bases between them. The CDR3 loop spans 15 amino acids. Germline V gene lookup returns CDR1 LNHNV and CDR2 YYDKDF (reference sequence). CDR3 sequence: CATSRVVGSSYEQYF. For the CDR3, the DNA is TGTGCCACCAGCAGAGTTGTAGGGAGCTCCTACGAGCAGTACTTC.

CDR3 nucleotide sequence: TGTGCCAGCCGCAGGGACAGAGCTAACTATGGCTACACCTTC. This gives the protein CASRRDRANYGYTF. The J gene is TRBJ1-2, the V gene TRBV7-9, with 7 nucleotides matching TRBD1. There are 14 residues in the CDR3. The ends lost 8 bases at V and 0 bases at J; junction bases unmatched: 6. CDR1 and CDR2 from the germline V gene are SEHNR and FQNEAQ (reference sequence).

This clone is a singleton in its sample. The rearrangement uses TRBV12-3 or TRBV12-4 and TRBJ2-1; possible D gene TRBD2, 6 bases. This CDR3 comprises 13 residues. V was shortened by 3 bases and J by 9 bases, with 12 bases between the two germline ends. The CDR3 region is CASSFPGVGEQFF. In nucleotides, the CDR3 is TGTGCCAGCAGTTTCCCGGGAGTGGGTGAGCAGTTCTTC.

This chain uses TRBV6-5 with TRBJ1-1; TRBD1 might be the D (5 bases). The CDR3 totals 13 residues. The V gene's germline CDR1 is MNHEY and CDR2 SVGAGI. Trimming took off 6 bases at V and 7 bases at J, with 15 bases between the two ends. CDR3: CASSLTETLEAFF. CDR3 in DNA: TGTGCCAGCAGCCTGACAGAGACCCTTGAAGCTTTCTTT.

CDR3 nucleotide sequence: TGCGCCAGCAGCCCGCGTCCCGGGACAGGGTTCGAGCAGTACTTC. It is translated as CASSPRPGTGFEQYF. This sequence joins TRBV5-1 and TRBJ2-7; 9 bases agree with TRBD1. This CDR3 spans 15 amino acids. The trim removed 4 bases at V and 6 bases at J, leaving 11 bases unmatched. The germline gives CDR1 SGHRS, CDR2 YFSETQ. The full variable domain, completed using reference TRBV5-1 and TRBJ2-7, is KAGVTQTPRYLIKTRGQQVTLSCSPISGHRSVSWYQQTPGQGLQFLFEYFSETQRNKGNFPGRFSGRQFSNSRSEMNVSTLELGDSALYLCASSPRPGTGFEQYFGPGTRLTVT.

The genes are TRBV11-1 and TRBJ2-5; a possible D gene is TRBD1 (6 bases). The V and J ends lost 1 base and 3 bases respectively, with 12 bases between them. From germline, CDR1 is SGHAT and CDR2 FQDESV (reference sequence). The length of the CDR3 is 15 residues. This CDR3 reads CASSLGPNREETQYF. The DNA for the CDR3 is TGTGCCAGCAGCTTAGGCCCCAACAGGGAAGAGACCCAGTACTTC.

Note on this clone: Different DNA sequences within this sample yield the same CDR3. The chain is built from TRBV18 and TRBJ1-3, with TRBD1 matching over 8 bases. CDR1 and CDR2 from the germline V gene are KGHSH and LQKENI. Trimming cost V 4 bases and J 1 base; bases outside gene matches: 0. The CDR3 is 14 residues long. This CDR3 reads CASSRDRSGNTIYF. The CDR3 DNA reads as TGTGCCAGCTCACGGGACAGGTCTGGAAACACCATATATTTT.

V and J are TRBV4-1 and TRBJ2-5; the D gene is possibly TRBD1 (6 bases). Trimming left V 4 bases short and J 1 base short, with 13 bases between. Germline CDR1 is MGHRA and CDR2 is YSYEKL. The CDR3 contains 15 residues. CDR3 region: CASSLLQGIQETQYF. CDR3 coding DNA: TGCGCCAGCAGCCTCCTGCAGGGGATCCAAGAGACCCAGTACTTC.

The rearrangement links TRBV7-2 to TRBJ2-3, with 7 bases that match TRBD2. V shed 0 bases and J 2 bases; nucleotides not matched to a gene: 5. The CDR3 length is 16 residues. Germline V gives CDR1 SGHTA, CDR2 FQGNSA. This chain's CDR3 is CASSLAASGSTDTQYF. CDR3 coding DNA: TGTGCCAGCAGCTTAGCAGCTAGCGGATCCACAGATACGCAGTATTTT.

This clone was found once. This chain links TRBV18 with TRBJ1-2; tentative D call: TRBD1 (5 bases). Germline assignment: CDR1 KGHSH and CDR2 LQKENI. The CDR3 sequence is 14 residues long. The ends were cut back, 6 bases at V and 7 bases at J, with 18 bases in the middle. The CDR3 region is CASSTQEFVSGYTF. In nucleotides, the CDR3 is TGTGCCAGCTCGACACAGGAATTTGTTAGTGGCTACACCTTC.

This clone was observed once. Here the CDR3 DNA reads TGTGCCAGCAGTCCCCTAGCGGGGGGGCCTGTTGAGCAGTTCTTC. Its protein is CASSPLAGGPVEQFF. The chain couples TRBV27 to TRBJ2-1; 12 nucleotides agree with TRBD2. After removal of 5 bases from V and 9 bases from J, the junction contained 8 bases not matched to a gene. The CDR3 extends over 15 amino acids. In germline, CDR1 is MNHEY, CDR2 SMNVEV (reference sequence).

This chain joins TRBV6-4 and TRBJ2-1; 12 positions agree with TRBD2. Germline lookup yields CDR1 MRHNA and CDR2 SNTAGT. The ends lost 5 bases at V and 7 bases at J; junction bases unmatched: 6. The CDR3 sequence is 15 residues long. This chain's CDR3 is CASSPSGGAGNEQFF. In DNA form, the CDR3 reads TGTGCCAGCAGTCCTAGCGGGGGGGCCGGGAATGAGCAGTTCTTC.

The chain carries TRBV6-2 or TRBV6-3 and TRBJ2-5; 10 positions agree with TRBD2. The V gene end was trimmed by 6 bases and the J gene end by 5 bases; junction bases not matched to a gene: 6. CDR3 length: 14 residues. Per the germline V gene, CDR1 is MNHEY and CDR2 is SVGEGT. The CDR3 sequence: CASSSGTSAETQYF. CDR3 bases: TGTGCCAGCAGCTCCGGGACTAGCGCGGAGACCCAGTACTTC.

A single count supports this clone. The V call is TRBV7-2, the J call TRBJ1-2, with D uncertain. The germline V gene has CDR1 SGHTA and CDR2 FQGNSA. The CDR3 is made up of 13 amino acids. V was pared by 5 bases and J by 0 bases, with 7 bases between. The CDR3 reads CASSPRANYGYTF. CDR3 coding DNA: TGTGCCAGCAGCCCCCGGGCTAACTATGGCTACACCTTC.

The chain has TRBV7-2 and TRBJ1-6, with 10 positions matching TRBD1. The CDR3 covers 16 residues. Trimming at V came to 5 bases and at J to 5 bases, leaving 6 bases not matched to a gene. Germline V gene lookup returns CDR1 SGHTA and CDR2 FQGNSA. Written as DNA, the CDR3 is TGTGCCAGCAGCGCGGGACAGGGGATAGATAATTCACCCCTCCACTTT. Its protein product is CASSAGQGIDNSPLHF.